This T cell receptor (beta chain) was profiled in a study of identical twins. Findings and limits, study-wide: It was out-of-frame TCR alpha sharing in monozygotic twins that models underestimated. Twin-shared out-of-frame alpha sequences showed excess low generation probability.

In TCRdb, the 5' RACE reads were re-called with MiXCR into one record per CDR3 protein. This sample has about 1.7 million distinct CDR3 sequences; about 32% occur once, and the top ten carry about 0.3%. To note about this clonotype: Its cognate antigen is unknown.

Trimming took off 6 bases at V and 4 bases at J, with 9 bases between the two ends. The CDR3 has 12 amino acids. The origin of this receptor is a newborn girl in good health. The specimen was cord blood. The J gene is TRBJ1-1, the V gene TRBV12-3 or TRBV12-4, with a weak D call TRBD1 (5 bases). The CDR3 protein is CASRAGVTEAFF. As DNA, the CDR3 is TGTGCCAGCAGGGCGGGGGTCACTGAAGCTTTCTTT.